One and the same sample provided the 17 T cell receptor beta chains below, sequenced in a study of blood T cell repertoires in COVID-19. Sequenced by immunoSEQ multiplex PCR; TCRdb stores in-frame clones only, minus some. The sample shows roughly 180,000 clones, about 76% of them seen only once. Sequenced sample: peripheral blood. Receptor source: a woman aged 45-65 years with active or convalescent COVID-19.

Remarks on this clone: Distinct nucleotide sequences in the sample also encode this CDR3. The V gene is TRBV28, the J gene TRBJ1-2, with D possibly being TRBD1 (6 bases). This CDR3 comprises 14 residues. Trimming removed 3 bases from V and 5 bases from J, with 13 bases in between. The germline V gene encodes CDR1 MDHEN and CDR2 SYDVKM. The CDR3 DNA is TGTGCCAGCAGTTTGGCCAGGGGCGGGTATGGCTACACCTTC. It translates to CASSLARGGYGYTF.

In DNA, the CDR3 is TGTGCCATCATGCAGGACCTCAGGGGGAATGAGCAGTTCTTC. Its translation: CAIMQDLRGNEQFF. This chain connects TRBV7-2 to TRBJ2-1, with 7 bases aligning to TRBD1. V was clipped by 10 bases and J by 7 bases; unmatched bases: 13. This CDR3 comprises 14 residues. Germline CDR1 SGHTA, CDR2 FQGNSA.

The rearrangement joins TRBV28 to TRBJ1-5, with 7 bases that match TRBD1. Germline assignment: CDR1 MDHEN and CDR2 SYDVKM. The V and J ends lost 5 bases and 4 bases, in that order; junction bases with no gene match: 8. CDR3 size: 15 residues. The CDR3 region has the DNA TGTGCCAGCAGTCTGCCCGGGACAGATAATCAGCCCCAGCATTTT. Protein: CASSLPGTDNQPQHF.

This chain links TRBV28 with TRBJ1-1, with a weak D call TRBD1 (6 bases). In germline, CDR1 is MDHEN, CDR2 SYDVKM. Trimming removed 8 bases at V and 1 base at J, with 20 bases between. CDR3 length: 16 residues. This CDR3 reads CASEKGEGDGNTEAFF. DNA of the CDR3: TGTGCCAGCGAAAAGGGGGAGGGGGACGGGAACACTGAAGCTTTCTTT.

This clone came up a few times. The chain is built from TRBV4-2 and TRBJ2-5, with TRBD1 identical over 12 bases. Germline trimming cut 4 bases from V and 8 bases from J; bases unmatched to any gene: 2. The CDR3 contains 13 residues. Germline CDR1 reads LGHNA; CDR2 reads YNFKEQ. The CDR3 here is CASSRGTGGTQYF. CDR3 in DNA: TGTGCCAGCAGCCGAGGGACAGGGGGCACCCAGTACTTC.

The chain is built from TRBV10-3 and TRBJ2-5; TRBD2 matches 8 bases. The CDR3 is 14 residues long. Germline V gene data show CDR1 as ENHRY and CDR2 as SYGVKD. Trimming cost V 10 bases and J 4 bases; bases outside gene matches: 11. The CDR3 bases are TGTGCCAGCGGTGGCGGGGGGATAGGAGAGACCCAGTACTTC. Translation gives CASGGGGIGETQYF.

This chain connects TRBV6-4 to TRBJ2-5; 8 bases match TRBD2. The V gene's germline CDR1 is MRHNA and CDR2 SNTAGT. The CDR3 has 17 amino acids. With V trimmed by 0 bases and J by 2 bases, 8 bases remained unmatched. The chain's CDR3 is CASSDSSPTSGQETQYF. In DNA form, the CDR3 reads TGTGCCAGCAGTGACTCGAGCCCTACTAGCGGACAAGAGACCCAGTACTTC.

The rearrangement links TRBV2 to TRBJ1-2; 8 bases are shared with TRBD1. The CDR3 is 15 residues long. Germline V gives CDR1 SNHLY, CDR2 FYNNEI. Losses at the gene ends were 3 bases for V and 4 bases for J; bases not matched to a gene: 7. The CDR3 DNA follows: TGTGCCAGCAGTGAGACAGGGGATAGGGTCTATGGCTACACCTTC. This gives the protein CASSETGDRVYGYTF.

The gene calls are TRBV11-3 and TRBJ2-5; TRBD2 matches at 12 bases. Germline CDR1 SGHNT, CDR2 YENEEA. The length of the CDR3 is 15 residues. Trimming removed 4 bases from V and 2 bases from J; junction bases left unmatched: 2. CDR3 loop: CASSYGTSGQETQYF. The CDR3 DNA sequence: TGTGCCAGCAGCTACGGGACTAGCGGGCAAGAGACCCAGTACTTC.

This clone was recorded once. The gene calls are TRBV16 and TRBJ1-6, with 9 bases aligning to TRBD1. CDR1 and CDR2 from the germline V gene are KGHSY and FQNENV. V trimming: 3 bases; J trimming: 7 bases; junction bases outside the gene matches: 7. The CDR3 covers 16 residues. The CDR3 spells CASSHPDRGPNSPLHF. In nucleotides, the CDR3 is TGTGCCAGCAGCCATCCGGACAGGGGTCCCAATTCACCCCTCCACTTT. The variable domain in full, completed from reference TRBV16 and TRBJ1-6, reads GEEVAQTPKHLVRGEGQKAKLYCAPIKGHSYVFWYQQVLKNEFKFLISFQNENVFDETGMPKERFSAKCLPNSPCSLEIQATKLEDSAVYFCASSHPDRGPNSPLHFGNGTRLTVT.

The chain links TRBV24-1 to TRBJ2-1; 12 bases are shared with TRBD2. Germline V gives CDR1 KGHDR, CDR2 SFDVKD. The CDR3 totals 16 residues. With 3 bases clipped from V and 4 bases from J, the junction kept 3 bases outside the gene matches. This CDR3 is CATSDRTSGDYNEQFF. In DNA form, the CDR3 reads TGTGCCACCAGTGATCGGACTAGCGGGGATTACAATGAGCAGTTCTTC.

The V gene is TRBV7-2, the J gene TRBJ2-2; 8 positions agree with TRBD1. CDR1 SGHTA and CDR2 FQGNSA come from the germline V gene. V lost 5 bases, J lost 7 bases, and 6 bases stayed unmatched. The CDR3 contains 14 residues. CDR3 loop: CASSPGTGGGELFF. CDR3 sequence (DNA): TGTGCCAGCAGCCCGGGGACAGGCGGCGGGGAGCTGTTTTTT.

The chain carries TRBV28 and TRBJ2-4; a weak D match, TRBD1 (6 bases). The CDR3 sequence is 16 residues long. Trimming took off 5 bases at V and 1 base at J, with 15 bases between the two ends. Germline CDR1 reads MDHEN; CDR2 reads SYDVKM. CDR3 nucleotide sequence: TGTGCCAGCAGTCACAGGGCTCTCCAGGCCAAAAACATTCAGTACTTC. Protein product: CASSHRALQAKNIQYF.

V is TRBV18 and J is TRBJ2-1; D unresolved. This CDR3 contains 13 residues. Germline V CDR1 and CDR2: KGHSH, LQKENI. Trimming removed 3 bases from V and 3 bases from J, with 6 bases in between. The CDR3 here is CASSPTVYNEQFF. As DNA, the CDR3 is TGTGCCAGCTCACCCACAGTCTACAATGAGCAGTTCTTC.

CDR3 in DNA: TGCGCCAGCAGCACAACGGGGGGCCCCACAGATACGCAGTATTTT. This translates into CASSTTGGPTDTQYF. The V and J genes are TRBV5-1 and TRBJ2-3; possible D gene TRBD2, 7 bases. Germline V CDR1 and CDR2: SGHRS, YFSETQ. The CDR3 extends over 15 amino acids. Between the trimmed V and J ends, which lost 4 bases and 2 bases, there was a span of 14 bases.

A single count supports this clone. The V call is TRBV6-4, the J call TRBJ1-2; 11 bases are a match to TRBD1. Trimming cost V 6 bases and J 8 bases; bases outside gene matches: 8. Germline CDR1 reads MRHNA; CDR2 reads SNTAGT. There are 14 residues in the CDR3. The CDR3 coding sequence is TGTGCCAGCAGCCCCAGGACAGGGGGCGACGGCTACACCTTC. Translating gives CASSPRTGGDGYTF.

The sample holds a few counts of this clone. The chain recombines TRBV19 with TRBJ1-1, with 10 nucleotides matching TRBD1. The CDR3 length is 16 residues. From germline, CDR1 is LNHDA and CDR2 SQIVND (reference sequence). Trimming took 4 bases from V and 5 from J; bases not matched to a gene: 10. The CDR3 coding sequence is TGTGCCAGTAGTAAATTTCCCGGGACAGGGGAGACTGAAGCTTTCTTT. It yields the protein CASSKFPGTGETEAFF.